These 11 T cell receptor beta chains came from one sample sequenced in a study of post-analysis software for immune sequencing data. Carried by the TCR beta cDNA libraries were unique molecular identifiers. Via MiXCR, TCRdb re-called the PCR reads, giving one row per CDR3 protein. The sample holds hundreds of thousands of distinct CDR3 sequences; less than 35% are singletons and the top ten take around 0.56%. Study results and limitations: Five or six TRBV segments (TRBV5-6, TRBV5-1 and TRBV20-1 among them) occurred more frequently in patients than in controls.

These receptors have no identified antigens. The sequencing input was blood. These TCRs come from a girl between 5 and 17 years old with multiple sclerosis.

The sample holds a few counts of this clonotype. The chain recombines TRBV3-1 with TRBJ2-1; D not certain. This CDR3 has 15 residues. Trimming took off 4 bases at V and 6 bases at J, with 16 bases between the two ends. Germline V gives CDR1 LGHDT, CDR2 YNNKEL (reference sequence). Here the CDR3 reads CASSPPPVSSNEQFF. The CDR3 DNA follows: TGTGCCAGCAGCCCACCACCTGTGAGTAGCAATGAGCAGTTCTTC.

The V gene is TRBV11-2, the J gene TRBJ2-3, with TRBD1 matching 7 bases. The CDR3 spans 15 residues. Germline-derived CDR1 and CDR2 are SGHAT and FQNNGV. J was trimmed by 3 bases and V by 4 bases; bases with no gene match: 7. The CDR3 sequence: CASSSGQVPTDTQYF. The CDR3 DNA is TGTGCCAGCAGCTCCGGACAGGTCCCTACAGATACGCAGTATTTT.

This clonotype was counted between two and nine times. This may be a read error, as it is one base from a much larger clone. J is TRBJ1-2 and V is TRBV5-1, with a possible D match to TRBD1 (5 bases). The V end was cut by 4 bases, the J end by 4 bases, with 14 bases between. The V gene's germline CDR1 is SGHRS and CDR2 YFSETQ. This CDR3 contains 14 residues. CDR3 sequence: CASSPRGDCYGYTF. In DNA, the CDR3 is TGCGCCAGCAGCCCTCGGGGGGACTGCTATGGCTACACCTTC.

The chain carries TRBV27 and TRBJ2-7; 7 nucleotides agree with TRBD1. With 6 bases clipped from V and 0 bases from J, the junction kept 8 bases outside the gene matches. CDR1 MNHEY and CDR2 SMNVEV come from the germline V gene (reference sequence). The CDR3 extends over 15 amino acids. The CDR3 loop is CASRLGTVSSYEQYF. CDR3 DNA: TGTGCCAGCAGGCTCGGGACAGTCAGCTCCTACGAGCAGTACTTC.

The V and J genes are TRBV7-2 and TRBJ1-1; 9 nucleotides align to TRBD1. The CDR3 is 16 residues long. Trimming at V came to 3 bases and at J to 4 bases, leaving 9 bases not matched to a gene. Germline-derived CDR1 and CDR2 are SGHTA and FQGNSA. The CDR3 DNA sequence: TGTGCCAGCAGCTTCACAGGGGGCAGGGGGGTCACTGAAGCTTTCTTT. As protein: CASSFTGGRGVTEAFF.

This clonotype turned up a few times. The chain has TRBV7-2 and TRBJ2-2; D assignment may be TRBD1 or TRBD2 (5 bases each). Trimming shortened V by 1 base and J by 4 bases, and 10 bases separated the two germline ends. CDR3 size: 15 residues. CDR1 is SGHTA and CDR2 is FQGNSA in the germline V gene. This chain's CDR3 is CASSLGTGPTGELFF. The CDR3 nucleotides are TGTGCCAGCAGCTTAGGGACGGGGCCCACCGGGGAGCTGTTTTTT.

On this clonotype: Likely a read error: the CDR3 ends without its conserved phenylalanine or tryptophan. The genes are TRBV20-1 and TRBJ2-3, with D hard to call. The CDR3 covers 10 residues. Trimming took 4 bases from V and 6 from J, leaving 5 bases between them. Germline-derived CDR1 and CDR2 are DFQATT and SNEGSKA (reference sequence). The DNA for the CDR3 is TGCAGTGCTACTAAGGATACGCAGTATTTG. It translates to CSATKDTQYL.

This clonotype appeared many times. The chain joins TRBV29-1 to TRBJ2-7; D assignment may be TRBD1 or TRBD2 (5 bases each). Germline V gene data show CDR1 as SQVTM and CDR2 as ANQGSEA. The CDR3 length is 15 residues. Trimming left V 7 bases short and J 0 bases short, with 19 bases between. CDR3 amino acids: CSAIDRDHSSYEQYF. In nucleotides, the CDR3 is TGCAGCGCGATTGATCGGGACCATAGCTCCTACGAGCAGTACTTC.

With regard to this clonotype: The junction does not match germline at one end; this may be a read error. This sequence joins TRBV5-1 and TRBJ2-3; perhaps TRBD1 as D (6 bases). Looked up from germline, CDR1 is SGHRS and CDR2 is YFSETQ. CDR3 length: 16 residues. The CDR3 sequence is CTSSLRTGLGTDTQYF. In DNA, the CDR3 is TGCACCAGCAGCTTAAGAACAGGGCTTGGCACAGATACGCAGTATTTT.

The rearrangement uses TRBV4-1 and TRBJ2-4, with unresolved D. This CDR3 has 12 residues. V was pared by 4 bases and J by 9 bases, with 10 bases between. The germline V gene encodes CDR1 MGHRA and CDR2 YSYEKL. The DNA of the CDR3 is TGCGCCAGCAGCCTCAAGGGTGGCATTCAGTACTTC. It specifies CASSLKGGIQYF.

This clonotype was recorded at least ten times. This chain uses TRBV7-2 with TRBJ2-7; TRBD2 matches at 9 bases. Trimming at V came to 3 bases and at J to 2 bases, leaving 5 bases not matched to a gene. There are 15 residues in the CDR3. The V gene's germline CDR1 is SGHTA and CDR2 FQGNSA. DNA of the CDR3: TGTGCCAGCAGCTTTAGCGGGAGCCACACCTACGAGCAGTACTTC. The encoded protein is CASSFSGSHTYEQYF. The full variable domain, with the rest looked up from reference TRBV7-2 and TRBJ2-7, is GAGVSQSPSNKVTEKGKDVELRCDPISGHTALYWYRQSLGQGLEFLIYFQGNSAPDKSGLPSDRFSAERTGGSVSTLTIQRTQQEDSAVYLCASSFSGSHTYEQYFGPGTRLTVT.